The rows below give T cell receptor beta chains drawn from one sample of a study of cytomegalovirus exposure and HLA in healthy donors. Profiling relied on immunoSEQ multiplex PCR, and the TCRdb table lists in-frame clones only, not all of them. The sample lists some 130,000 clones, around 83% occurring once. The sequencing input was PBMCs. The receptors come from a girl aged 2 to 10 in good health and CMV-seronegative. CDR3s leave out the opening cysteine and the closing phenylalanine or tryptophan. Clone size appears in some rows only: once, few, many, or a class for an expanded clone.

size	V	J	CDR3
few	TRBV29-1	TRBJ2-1	SVGTSISLSYNEQF
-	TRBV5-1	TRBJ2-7	ASRYDDRGYEQY
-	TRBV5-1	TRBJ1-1	ASSLGGRSEAF
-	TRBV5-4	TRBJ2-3	ASSPGLAGVRESGTDTQY
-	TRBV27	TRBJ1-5	ASGKQGTGQPQH
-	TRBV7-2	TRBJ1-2	ASSLRLPGDYGYT
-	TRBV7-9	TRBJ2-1	ASSLGLAGDNEQF
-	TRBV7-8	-	ASSFLNYEQY
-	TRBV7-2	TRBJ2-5	ASSPSGGGETQY
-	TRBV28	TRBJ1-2	ASSPPVGDRRREGGTL
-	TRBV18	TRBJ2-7	ASSPYSGVYEQY
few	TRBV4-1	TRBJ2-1	ASSQDGGGYYNEQF
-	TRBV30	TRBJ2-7	AWGGQYYEQY
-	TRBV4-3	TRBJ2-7	ASSQGSSGSYEQY
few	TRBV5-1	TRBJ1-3	ASRGVSSGNTIY
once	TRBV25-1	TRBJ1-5	ASSEQGNQPQH
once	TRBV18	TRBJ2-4	ASSPQRSGGKNIQY
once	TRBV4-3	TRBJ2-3	ASSPTSGGNTQY
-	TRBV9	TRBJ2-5	ASSPTVGETQY
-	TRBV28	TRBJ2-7	ASRTDSYEQY
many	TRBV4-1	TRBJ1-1	ASSSGGFTEAF
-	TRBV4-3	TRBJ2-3	ASSQVIGTATSTDTQY
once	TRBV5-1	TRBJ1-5	ASSLSGNQPQH
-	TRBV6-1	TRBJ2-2	ASQRQTNTGELF
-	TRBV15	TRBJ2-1	ATSRDRGYEQF
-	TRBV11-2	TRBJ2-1	ASIWGPGGEQF
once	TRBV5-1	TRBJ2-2	ASSLPRTSGSRAGELF
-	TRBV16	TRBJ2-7	ASSQVHTSGRINEQY
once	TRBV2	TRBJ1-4	ASSDEQGDGDQDEKLF
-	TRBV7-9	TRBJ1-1	ASIPGEDTEAF
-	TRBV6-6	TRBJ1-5	ASSSRDRVGNQPQH
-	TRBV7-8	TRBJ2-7	ASSLAPTSGVYEQY
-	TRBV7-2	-	ASSFNSGNTIY
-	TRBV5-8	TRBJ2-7	ASSFLTAVEVEQY
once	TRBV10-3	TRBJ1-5	AISGQNQPQH
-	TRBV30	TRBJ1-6	AWSVRYRGGNSPLH
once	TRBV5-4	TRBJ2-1	ASSLSPTGTHRYNEQF